This entry features one TCR beta chain sequence. This sample stems from a study of blood T cell repertoires in COVID-19. Original methodology: How many nucleated cells were present was estimated from reference gene primer amplification. TCRdb's copy holds only in-frame clones and misses some; the assay was immunoSEQ multiplex PCR. V, J and clone size were drawn from that table, and D and trimming were deduced from the DNA. The sample includes 300,000 to 350,000 clones, roughly 90% of them seen just once. Trimming left V 3 bases short and J 5 bases short, with 14 bases between. The CDR3 runs 14 residues. Germline V lookup: CDR1 SGDLS, CDR2 YYNGEE.

This receptor was taken from a woman aged 30 to 39 with COVID-19, enrolled during active disease. The sample taken for sequencing was peripheral blood. This sequence joins TRBV9 and TRBJ1-2, with a weak D call TRBD1 (6 bases). The DNA of the CDR3 is TGTGCCAGCAGCGATACCAGGGGCCCTTATGGCTACACCTTC. This encodes CASSDTRGPYGYTF.